The source of this T cell receptor beta chain is a study of cytomegalovirus exposure and HLA in healthy donors. Overall study context: Earlier, 117 million unique TCR beta sequences were recovered from about 200 million T cells by an analysis. Across about 400 genotyped donors, about 81% landed in the Caucasian-associated ancestry cluster.

PCR was performed using 60 Vbeta and 13 Jbeta primers. The data were produced by immunoSEQ multiplex PCR, yet TCRdb's version contains in-frame clones alone and is incomplete. The sample lists hundreds of thousands of clones; over 75% were seen once. After removal of 3 bases from V and 2 bases from J, the junction contained 6 bases not matched to a gene. CDR3 length: 17 residues. Per germline, CDR1 SGHVS and CDR2 FQNEAQ. The V call is TRBV7-8, the J call TRBJ2-2, with 10 bases lining up with TRBD2. The sequence came from a male donor in good health and CMV-seronegative. Sequencing was performed on PBMCs. The CDR3, as DNA: TGTGCCAGCAGCTTCATCCTAGCGGGGGCTAACACCGGGGAGCTGTTTTTT. Translated, it gives CASSFILAGANTGELFF.